The 9 T cell receptor beta chains below all came from one sample that was sequenced in a study of control samples from healthy donors and cancer patients (TCRdb year 2020). The protocol used for the library was the immunoSEQ multiplex PCR assay. As stored in TCRdb, this immuneACCESS dataset retains in-frame rearrangements with V and J assigned. A fraction of the clones does not appear; measured against another copy, unresolved V genes explain less than half of the discrepancy, and the remainder lacks a known reason. The sample table lists some 170,000 clones, approximately 96% of them with a count of one. 1% of the sample comes from the top ten. Sequences were obtained from blood. These receptors all stem from a woman aged 25 to 39 in good health.

The J gene is TRBJ2-7, the V gene TRBV28; no reliable D call. The CDR3 covers 11 residues. V dropped 1 base and J dropped 6 bases, with 4 bases sitting between them. Germline V lookup: CDR1 MDHEN, CDR2 SYDVKM. The CDR3 DNA reads TGTGCCAGCAGTTTATTTTCCGAGCAGTACTTC. Its translation: CASSLFSEQYF.

Only a few counts were recorded for this clone. V usage is TRBV6-5 and J usage is TRBJ1-6; no clear D gene. The germline V and J ends were trimmed by 8 bases and 8 bases, with 19 bases remaining between them. Germline V gene sequence: CDR1 MNHEY, CDR2 SVGAGI. CDR3 size: 15 residues. CDR3 nucleotides: TGTGCCAGCGGTACGGGGAGACGTAGAGATTCACCCCTCCACTTT. Translation: CASGTGRRRDSPLHF.

V gene TRBV12-5 combines with J gene TRBJ1-1; D is undetermined. Germline CDR1 and CDR2: LGHNT and FRNRAP. V lost 6 bases and J lost 1, with 6 bases in between. The CDR3 sequence is 12 residues long. CDR3 residues: CASGSENTEAFF. The DNA for the CDR3 is TGTGCTAGTGGCTCCGAGAACACTGAAGCTTTCTTT.

This clone has only one observation. This chain joins TRBV18 and TRBJ1-1; no firm D call. Germline CDR1 KGHSH, CDR2 LQKENI. The CDR3 has 15 residues. Between the trimmed V and J ends, which lost 0 bases and 7 bases, there was a span of 15 bases. CDR3 nucleotides: TGTGCCAGCTCACCACCGCTCGTGACCCACAGTGAAGCTTTCTTT. It codes for CASSPPLVTHSEAFF. The entire variable domain, with the rest obtained from reference TRBV18 and TRBJ1-1, is as follows: NAGVMQNPRHLVRRRGQEARLRCSPMKGHSHVYWYRQLPEEGLKFMVYLQKENIIDESGMPKERFSAEFPKEGPSILRIQQVVRGDSAAYFCASSPPLVTHSEAFFGQGTRLTVV.

V usage is TRBV10-1 and J usage is TRBJ1-1; D gene uncertain. The CDR3 covers 15 residues. Germline CDR1 reads WNHNN; CDR2 reads SYGVQD (reference sequence). The V end was cut by 5 bases, the J end by 0 bases, with 13 bases between. This CDR3 reads CASSLSRSLNTEAFF. CDR3 in DNA: TGCGCCAGCAGTCTATCACGGAGTTTGAACACTGAAGCTTTCTTT.

The rearrangement uses TRBV11-3 and TRBJ2-2; D not certain. The V gene lost 4 bases and the J gene lost 2 bases, with 8 bases spanning the gap. The CDR3 is 14 residues long. The germline CDR1 and CDR2 sequences are SGHNT and YENEEA. CDR3 protein: CASSSDGNTGELFF. CDR3 nucleotide sequence: TGTGCCAGCAGCTCGGACGGAAACACCGGGGAGCTGTTTTTT.

This clone was detected only once. This rearrangement joins TRBV28 to TRBJ2-1; 8 nucleotides match TRBD1. Germline-derived CDR1 and CDR2 are MDHEN and SYDVKM. The CDR3 runs 15 residues. J gave up 5 bases and V 5 bases, and 8 bases lay outside the gene matches. The CDR3 DNA is TGTGCCAGCAGTCCCAGGGGGCTGTGGGACAATGAGCAGTTCTTC. Protein: CASSPRGLWDNEQFF.

The V and J genes are TRBV5-4 and TRBJ2-1; D is ambiguous. The germline V and J ends were trimmed by 2 bases and 6 bases, with 6 bases remaining between them. The germline V gene has CDR1 SGHNT and CDR2 YYREEE (reference sequence). The CDR3 is 12 residues long. The CDR3 loop is CASSLATNEQFF. The CDR3 nucleotides read TGTGCCAGCAGCTTAGCTACCAATGAGCAGTTCTTC. Supplemented by reference TRBV5-4 and TRBJ2-1, the full variable domain reads ETGVTQSPTHLIKTRGQQVTLRCSSQSGHNTVSWYQQALGQGPQFIFQYYREEENGRGNFPPRFSGLQFPNYSSELNVNALELDDSALYLCASSLATNEQFFGPGTRLTVL.

The rearrangement joins TRBV27 to TRBJ2-1; D could derive from TRBD1 or TRBD2 (5 bases each). This CDR3 has 15 amino acids. The V end lost 6 bases, the J end lost 4 bases, and 16 bases lay between the germline ends. CDR1 is MNHEY and CDR2 is SMNVEV in the germline V gene (reference sequence). CDR3 coding DNA: TGTGCCAGCAGCCTAGACGCAGGGAGTTACAATGAGCAGTTCTTC. It yields the protein CASSLDAGSYNEQFF.